This T cell receptor (beta chain) was captured in a study of blood T cell repertoires in COVID-19. Method: immunoSEQ multiplex PCR; TCRdb's copy keeps in-frame clones and lacks some. This repertoire shows over 70,000 clones, 65% to 90% found once; its top ten account for about 6.9%. Seattle patients were enrolled while actively infected and followed longitudinally. The germline V gene encodes CDR1 SNHLY and CDR2 FYNNEI. V was cut by 3 bases and J by 6 bases, with 14 bases left in between. This CDR3 comprises 14 residues. This receptor was identified in a young man with COVID-19, enrolled during active disease. The chain is built from TRBV2 and TRBJ1-1, with D possibly being TRBD1 (5 bases). The sequenced sample was peripheral blood. The CDR3 coding sequence is TGTGCCAGCAGTGACCCTGACAGTCGGCCTGAAGCTTTCTTT. Encoded protein: CASSDPDSRPEAFF.